In this sample, the clone carrying this T cell receptor (beta chain) turned up many times. The antigen is undetermined. This specimen comes from a study of response to subunit inactivated influenza vaccine. Per the germline V gene, CDR1 is SGHDT and CDR2 is YYEEEE. The CDR3 contains 14 residues. Between the trimmed V and J ends, which lost 2 bases and 3 bases, there was a span of 6 bases. Regarding the study as a whole: Each seasonal influenza vaccination, the authors suggested, recruits few new T cells.

TCRdb reanalysed the RT-PCR reads using MiXCR and keeps one entry per CDR3 protein. The sample has 700,000 to 800,000 distinct CDR3 sequences; roughly 20% are singletons. The chain joins TRBV5-6 to TRBJ2-6; D not resolved. Source: PBMCs from blood, taken approximately 5 days after vaccination. The TCR was taken from a middle-aged man who received an inactivated influenza vaccine. The CDR3 bases are TGTGCCAGCAGCTTTATAGGTGGGGCCAACGTCCTGACTTTC. Translated, it gives CASSFIGGANVLTF.